This T cell receptor beta chain was sequenced for a study of long-term antiretroviral therapy in people with HIV. Survey-level immunoSEQ v3.0 assays were run. TCRdb's table, derived via immunoSEQ multiplex PCR, lists solely in-frame clones and lacks some. Of roughly 20,000 clones listed, around 85% were seen once; the top ten hold 3.5% to 5%. CDR3 length: 16 amino acids. The rearrangement links TRBV21-1 to TRBJ2-1; the table names TRBD2, a call not compared with the DNA. TRBV21-1 is noted as a pseudogene. The sequence was collected from a man aged 18 to 30 with HIV. Sequenced here: unsorted PBMCs, sampled around 4 years after starting antiretroviral therapy. CDR3 protein: CASSLNSGYYYNEQFF. The CDR3 bases are TGTGCCAGCAGCCTCAACTCCGGGTACTACTACAATGAGCAGTTCTTC.